What follows describes a single TCR beta chain. The sample originates from a study of T cell responses to AZD1222 COVID-19 vaccine. The assay was immunoSEQ multiplex PCR, and TCRdb's table has in-frame clones only and misses some. The sample shows tens of thousands of clones, 80% of them seen only once. Trimming shortened V by 2 bases and J by 3 bases, and 11 bases separated the two germline ends. Germline V gene data show CDR1 as MNHEY and CDR2 as SVGEGT. The CDR3 spans 15 residues. This chain connects TRBV6-2 or TRBV6-3 to TRBJ1-5, with D perhaps matching TRBD1 (5 bases). The specimen comprised peripheral blood, sampled 28 days after the second AZD1222 dose. The sequence was obtained from an adult who received the AZD1222 COVID-19 vaccine. The chain's CDR3 is CASSYAGGSNQPQHF. Here the CDR3 DNA reads TGTGCCAGCAGTTACGCGGGGGGGTCCAATCAGCCCCAGCATTTT.